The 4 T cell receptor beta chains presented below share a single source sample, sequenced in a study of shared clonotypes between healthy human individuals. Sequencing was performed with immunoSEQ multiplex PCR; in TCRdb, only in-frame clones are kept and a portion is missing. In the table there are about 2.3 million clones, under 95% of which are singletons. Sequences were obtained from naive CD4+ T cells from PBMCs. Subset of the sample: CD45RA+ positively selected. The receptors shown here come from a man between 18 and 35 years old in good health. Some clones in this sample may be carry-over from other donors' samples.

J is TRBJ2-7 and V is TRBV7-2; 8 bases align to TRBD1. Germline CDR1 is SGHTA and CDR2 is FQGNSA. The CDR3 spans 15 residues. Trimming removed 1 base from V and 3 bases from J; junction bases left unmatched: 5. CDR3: CASSLGTGNLYEQYF. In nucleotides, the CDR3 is TGTGCCAGCAGCTTAGGGACAGGGAATCTCTACGAGCAGTACTTC.

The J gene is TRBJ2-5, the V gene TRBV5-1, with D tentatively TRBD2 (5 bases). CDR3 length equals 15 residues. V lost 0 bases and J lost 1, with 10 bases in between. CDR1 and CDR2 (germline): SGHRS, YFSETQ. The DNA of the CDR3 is TGCGCCAGCAGCTTGGGAGGGTACCTCCAAGAGACCCAGTACTTC. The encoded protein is CASSLGGYLQETQYF. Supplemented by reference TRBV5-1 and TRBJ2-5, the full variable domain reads KAGVTQTPRYLIKTRGQQVTLSCSPISGHRSVSWYQQTPGQGLQFLFEYFSETQRNKGNFPGRFSGRQFSNSRSEMNVSTLELGDSALYLCASSLGGYLQETQYFGPGTRLLVL.

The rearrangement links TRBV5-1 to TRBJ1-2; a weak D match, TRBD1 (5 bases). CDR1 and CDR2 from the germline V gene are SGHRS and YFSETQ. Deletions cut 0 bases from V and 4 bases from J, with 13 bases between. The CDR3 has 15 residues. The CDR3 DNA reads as TGCGCCAGCAGCTTGGGAGGCAGGGACGGCTATGGCTACACCTTC. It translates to CASSLGGRDGYGYTF. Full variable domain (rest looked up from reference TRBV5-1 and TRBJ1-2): KAGVTQTPRYLIKTRGQQVTLSCSPISGHRSVSWYQQTPGQGLQFLFEYFSETQRNKGNFPGRFSGRQFSNSRSEMNVSTLELGDSALYLCASSLGGRDGYGYTFGSGTRLTVV.

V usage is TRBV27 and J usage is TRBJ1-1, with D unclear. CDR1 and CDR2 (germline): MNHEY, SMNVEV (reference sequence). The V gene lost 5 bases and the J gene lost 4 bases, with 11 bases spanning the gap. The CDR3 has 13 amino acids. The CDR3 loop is CASSRRTGTEAFF. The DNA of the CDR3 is TGTGCCAGCAGTCGAAGGACGGGCACTGAAGCTTTCTTT.